This TCR beta chain originates from a study of blood T cells in healthy people across ages. Study-level information: About one barcoded TCR beta cDNA was captured per two T cells.

A J-beta primer mix and a sample-barcoded 5' primer were used in a second PCR of about 6 to 12 cycles. Every sample produced at least 2.5 million CDR3-containing paired-end reads. Using its own MiXCR run on the 5' RACE reads, TCRdb lists one record per CDR3 protein. The sample lists approximately 1,100,000 distinct CDR3 sequences, under 45% seen once, with about 19% in the top ten. Collection of ten milliliters of peripheral blood was performed for each donor. Germline CDR1 is SGHNT and CDR2 is YYREEE (reference sequence). V lost 0 bases to trimming and J lost 10 bases, with 14 bases between them. This CDR3 has 15 residues.

Specimen: blood. The genes are TRBV5-4 and TRBJ1-6, with D perhaps TRBD1 (6 bases). The receptor comes from a woman aged 60-75 years in good health. CDR3 in DNA: TGTGCCAGCAGCTTGGGTCAGGGGTTAGGATCACCCCTCCACTTT. It is translated as CASSLGQGLGSPLHF.